This T cell receptor beta chain came from a study of shared clonotypes between healthy human individuals. The authors split each subset's genomic DNA evenly across several immunoSEQ plates. The table came from immunoSEQ multiplex PCR; TCRdb's copy has only in-frame clones and leaves some out. The data show some 2.3 million clones, 80% to 95% seen once. A note on this clone: Its antigen is still unknown. Additional DNA sequences in this sample encode the identical CDR3.

Overall study results and limits: The naive CD4 repertoires of several donors were compared, and roughly 5% of clonotypes were shared.

This sequence originates from a man aged 18 to 29 in good health. Some clones in this sample may be carry-over from other donors' samples. Sequencing input: naive CD4+ T cells from PBMCs. This sample's subset: CD45RA+ positively selected.

The DNA for the CDR3 is TGTGCCAGCAGCGTAGGAGGGAACTCCTACAATGAGCAGTTCTTC. As protein: CASSVGGNSYNEQFF. The chain uses TRBV9 and TRBJ2-1; the D gene is possibly TRBD2 (5 bases). V lost 0 bases and J 0 bases, leaving 7 bases between the germline ends. CDR1 is SGDLS, CDR2 YYNGEE, per germline. CDR3 length: 15 amino acids.